This T cell receptor beta chain was documented in a study of shared clonotypes between healthy human individuals. There are 16 residues in the CDR3. Losses at the gene ends were 1 base for V and 5 bases for J; bases not matched to a gene: 6. CDR1 and CDR2 (germline): SGHVS, FQNEAQ. Original processing notes: ImmunoSEQ supplied junction-only sequences lacking quality scores, so filtering was different. Profiled with immunoSEQ multiplex PCR; TCRdb holds only in-frame clones, not every one. V and J calls and clone size follow that table, whereas D and trimming were derived from the DNA. The table shows 1.5 million to 2.5 million clones, with about 95% occurring only once. Regarding this clone: Its specificity is unknown.

Study-wide results and caveats: What naive subsets generally showed was a larger estimated richness than memory subsets showed. Depth of sequencing was expected to influence donor clonotype sharing.

CD45RO negativity and positive selection for CCR7 defined naive CD8 cells, a population that excluded terminally differentiated effector memory CD45RA+ cells. This clonotype was obtained from a man younger than 30 in good health. The specimen sequenced was naive CD8+ T cells sorted from blood. The J gene is TRBJ2-7, the V gene TRBV7-8; 12 nucleotides line up with TRBD2. The CDR3 loop reads CASSLGALAGGDEQYF. The CDR3 DNA reads TGTGCCAGCAGCTTAGGGGCGCTAGCGGGAGGGGACGAGCAGTACTTC.